One sample yielded the 12 T cell receptor beta chains listed below, sequenced in a study of blood T cell repertoires in COVID-19. Generated by immunoSEQ multiplex PCR, the TCRdb table keeps only in-frame clones and is missing some. This sample has about 92,000 clones, with about 85% found just once. Sequenced: peripheral blood. The receptors come from a human donor in a cohort sampled during active COVID-19.

This chain links TRBV30 with TRBJ2-1; 12 bases are shared with TRBD2. From germline, CDR1 is GTSNPN and CDR2 SVGIG (reference sequence). The CDR3 runs to 12 residues. The V and J ends lost 2 bases and 16 bases, in that order; junction bases with no gene match: 6. CDR3 residues: CAWSRLAGALFF. DNA for the CDR3: TGTGCCTGGAGTAGACTAGCGGGAGCCCTATTCTTC.

V gene TRBV19 combines with J gene TRBJ2-2, with 7 positions matching TRBD2. The length of the CDR3 is 14 residues. The germline gives CDR1 LNHDA, CDR2 SQIVND (reference sequence). V trimming: 2 bases; J trimming: 4 bases; junction bases outside the gene matches: 1. CDR3 residues: CASSIKRGTGELFF. The DNA of the CDR3 is TGTGCCAGTAGTATAAAGCGGGGCACCGGGGAGCTGTTTTTT.

V usage is TRBV25-1 and J usage is TRBJ2-5; D perhaps matches TRBD1 (6 bases). Germline V gene data show CDR1 as MGHDK and CDR2 as SYGVNS. This CDR3 region has 16 residues. V lost 3 bases, J lost 1 base, and 15 bases lay in between. The CDR3, as DNA: TGTGCCAGCAGTGACCCCCGGACAGATATCCAAGAGACCCAGTACTTC. It yields the protein CASSDPRTDIQETQYF.

The V gene is TRBV5-4, the J gene TRBJ1-4, with no clear D. Between the trimmed V and J ends, which lost 0 bases and 9 bases, there was a span of 12 bases. CDR3 size: 14 residues. From germline, CDR1 is SGHNT and CDR2 YYREEE (reference sequence). In nucleotides, the CDR3 is TGTGCCAGCAGCTTGGAGTTGGACTCTAAAAAACTGTTTTTT. Encoded protein: CASSLELDSKKLFF.

The chain couples TRBV19 to TRBJ2-3, with D perhaps TRBD2 (6 bases). V was trimmed by 1 base and J by 5 bases, leaving 22 bases between them. The CDR3 is 18 residues long. Germline V CDR1 and CDR2: LNHDA, SQIVND (reference sequence). The CDR3 DNA reads TGTGCCAGTAGTATAGGGCCCTTACGGCGGGGAGCGCGAGATACGCAGTATTTT. Its translation: CASSIGPLRRGARDTQYF.

The V gene is TRBV5-8, the J gene TRBJ1-4; 7 nucleotides match TRBD1. The length of the CDR3 is 15 residues. CDR1 SGHTS and CDR2 YDEGEE come from the germline V gene. The trim removed 4 bases at V and 7 bases at J, leaving 10 bases unmatched. The CDR3 DNA sequence: TGTGCCAGCAGCCCCGGACAGGCGGGGGGTGAAAAACTGTTTTTT. Its protein is CASSPGQAGGEKLFF.

The CDR3 nucleotides read TGTGCCAGCAGTCGGGACTCCAACTATGGCTACACCTTC. Protein product: CASSRDSNYGYTF. J is TRBJ1-2 and V is TRBV6-5, with D perhaps matching TRBD1 (5 bases). Germline-derived CDR1 and CDR2 are MNHEY and SVGAGI. The germline V and J ends were trimmed by 5 bases and 2 bases, with 9 bases remaining between them. The CDR3 spans 13 residues.

This clone was seen a handful of times. V gene TRBV7-9 combines with J gene TRBJ2-4; no clear D. Trimming took 1 base from V and 7 from J, leaving 5 bases between them. Germline CDR1 SEHNR, CDR2 FQNEAQ (reference sequence). CDR3 size: 12 residues. The CDR3 loop is CASSLVSNIQYF. The CDR3 DNA sequence: TGTGCCAGCAGCTTAGTCTCCAACATTCAGTACTTC.

The chain employs TRBV7-6 and TRBJ2-3, with 9 positions matching TRBD2. V lost 6 bases to trimming and J lost 2 bases; unmatched junction nucleotides: 6. CDR1 SGHVS and CDR2 FNYEAQ come from the germline V gene. The CDR3 totals 15 residues. In nucleotides, the CDR3 is TGTGCCAGCAGTTCAAGCGGGAGGCCCACAGATACGCAGTATTTT. This gives the protein CASSSSGRPTDTQYF.

The chain uses TRBV9 and TRBJ1-3, with a possible D match to TRBD1 (5 bases). The CDR3 has 17 residues. The germline V gene has CDR1 SGDLS and CDR2 YYNGEE. V gave up 4 bases and J gave up 0 bases, with 17 bases separating them. CDR3 amino acids: CASSTRQLLSSGNTIYF. DNA for the CDR3: TGTGCCAGCAGCACCCGACAGCTCCTTTCCTCTGGAAACACCATATATTTT.

The genes are TRBV30 and TRBJ1-4, with D hard to call. The CDR3 extends over 14 amino acids. V gave up 0 bases and J gave up 1 base, with 6 bases separating them. Germline V gives CDR1 GTSNPN, CDR2 SVGIG (reference sequence). The CDR3 protein is CAWSVGLTNEKLFF. CDR3 DNA sequence: TGTGCCTGGAGTGTCGGGTTAACTAATGAAAAACTGTTTTTT.

The chain carries TRBV5-6 and TRBJ2-5; D possibly corresponds to TRBD2 (5 bases). Germline V gene data show CDR1 as SGHDT and CDR2 as YYEEEE. Trimming took off 4 bases at V and 4 bases at J, with 17 bases between the two ends. CDR3 length: 15 residues. The DNA of the CDR3 is TGTGCCAGCAGCCGCGACCCGGCTAGCCGAGAGACCCAGTACTTC. Its protein is CASSRDPASRETQYF.